This paragraph reports one TCR beta chain. TCRdb keeps only in-frame clones here, not all; method: immunoSEQ multiplex PCR. The sample records 180,000 or so clones, approximately 80% being singletons. The entry originates in a study of blood T cell repertoires in COVID-19. Germline V gene lookup returns CDR1 MGHDK and CDR2 SYGVNS. CDR3 length: 13 amino acids. V was clipped by 4 bases and J by 4 bases, with 7 bases between them. The sample was PBMCs or T cells enriched from blood (not recorded which). The chain links TRBV25-1 to TRBJ2-2; a possible D gene is TRBD2 (5 bases). The clonotype comes from a woman aged 60-75 years who had recovered from COVID-19. The CDR3 region is CASSGGFTGELFF. Written as DNA, the CDR3 is TGTGCCAGCAGTGGAGGGTTCACCGGGGAGCTGTTTTTT. Supplemented by reference TRBV25-1 and TRBJ2-2, the full variable domain reads EADIYQTPRYLVIGTGKKITLECSQTMGHDKMYWYQQDPGMELHLIHYSYGVNSTEKGDLSSESTVSRIRTEHFPLTLESARPSHTSQYLCASSGGFTGELFFGEGSRLTVL.